One sample yielded the 20 T cell receptor beta chains listed below, sequenced in a study of blood T cell repertoires in COVID-19. Using immunoSEQ multiplex PCR, the repertoire was profiled, and TCRdb retains in-frame clones only, with some absent. The sample holds 200,000 or so clones, under 90% seen once. The sequenced sample was peripheral blood. These receptors all stem from a man between 50 and 59 years old with acute or convalescent COVID-19.

This rearrangement joins TRBV15 to TRBJ1-2, with D uncertain. The CDR3 loop spans 15 amino acids. From germline, CDR1 is LNHNV and CDR2 YYDKDF (reference sequence). Between the trimmed V and J ends, which lost 3 bases and 8 bases, there was a span of 19 bases. CDR3 sequence (DNA): TGTGCCACCAGCAGGGCAGACAAGGCTCTTGGAGGCTACACCTTC. It specifies CATSRADKALGGYTF.

V is TRBV9 and J is TRBJ1-2, with TRBD1 matching over 10 bases. There are 16 residues in the CDR3. Germline V lookup: CDR1 SGDLS, CDR2 YYNGEE. The J segment lost 8 bases and the V segment lost 4 bases, leaving 14 bases of the junction unmatched. The CDR3 is CASSSGGRQGAKGYTF. CDR3 sequence (DNA): TGTGCCAGCAGCTCAGGCGGGAGACAGGGGGCGAAGGGCTACACCTTC.

This chain uses TRBV9 with TRBJ2-3; TRBD2 is a possible D gene (5 bases). Trimming took off 2 bases at V and 8 bases at J, with 9 bases between the two ends. The CDR3 has 12 amino acids. Germline CDR1 is SGDLS and CDR2 is YYNGEE. The CDR3 region is CASSVLGSTQYF. The CDR3 bases are TGTGCCAGCAGCGTCCTTGGGAGTACGCAGTATTTT.

The CDR3 region is CASSPRQGTFRGYTF. The DNA for the CDR3 is TGTGCCAGCAGTCCCAGGCAGGGCACGTTTCGGGGCTACACCTTC. The rearrangement links TRBV6-6 to TRBJ1-2; tentative D call: TRBD1 (5 bases). With 5 bases removed from V and 8 bases from J, the gap between germline ends came to 21 bases. CDR1 is MNHNY and CDR2 is SVGAGI in the germline V gene (reference sequence). The CDR3 contains 15 residues.

CDR3 bases: TGCGCCAGCAGCGTAGGCGGTTATAGCAATCAGCCCCAGCATTTT. As protein: CASSVGGYSNQPQHF. The gene calls are TRBV5-1 and TRBJ1-5, with D unclear. Trimming removed 4 bases at V and 0 bases at J, with 11 bases between. Germline CDR1 and CDR2: SGHRS and YFSETQ. The CDR3 covers 15 residues.

V is TRBV12-3 or TRBV12-4 and J is TRBJ1-6; unclear D gene. The CDR3 contains 13 residues. V was clipped by 2 bases and J by 7 bases, with 6 bases between them. The CDR3 region has the DNA TGTGCCAGCAGTTTACCCTTAAATTCACCCCTCCACTTT. As protein: CASSLPLNSPLHF.

The count of this clone is one. The chain employs TRBV25-1 and TRBJ1-1; D unresolved. CDR1 is MGHDK, CDR2 SYGVNS, per germline. This CDR3 comprises 11 residues. The V gene lost 1 base and the J gene lost 7 bases, with 4 bases spanning the gap. CDR3 nucleotides: TGTGCCAGCAGTGAATTCGGTGAAGCTTTCTTT. It translates to CASSEFGEAFF.

The chain uses TRBV19 and TRBJ2-7; 8 bases align to TRBD1. After removal of 2 bases from V and 2 bases from J, the junction contained 14 bases not matched to a gene. This CDR3 has 18 residues. Germline V gene data show CDR1 as LNHDA and CDR2 as SQIVND (reference sequence). The CDR3 coding sequence is TGTGCCAGTAGTATATATCCCCCCGGACAGGGCTCAACCTACGAGCAGTACTTC. It encodes CASSIYPPGQGSTYEQYF. The full variable domain, its missing parts supplied by reference TRBV19 and TRBJ2-7, is DGGITQSPKYLFRKEGQNVTLSCEQNLNHDAMYWYRQDPGQGLRLIYYSQIVNDFQKGDIAEGYSVSREKKESFPLTVTSAQKNPTAFYLCASSIYPPGQGSTYEQYFGPGTRLTVT.

The rearrangement links TRBV30 to TRBJ1-1; D is uncertain. Germline assignment: CDR1 GTSNPN and CDR2 SVGIG (reference sequence). Trimming cost V 5 bases and J 4 bases, with 11 bases left between them. The CDR3 consists of 12 residues. The CDR3 DNA is TGTGCCTGGCGGGTTTTAAGCACTGAAGCTTTCTTT. Translating gives CAWRVLSTEAFF.

The J gene is TRBJ2-4, the V gene TRBV15, with a possible D match to TRBD2 (7 bases). Trimming stripped 0 bases from V and 4 bases from J, with 16 bases between. This CDR3 is 17 amino acids long. The germline V gene encodes CDR1 LNHNV and CDR2 YYDKDF (reference sequence). CDR3: CATSRDRWRGLKNIQYF. DNA for the CDR3: TGTGCCACCAGCAGAGATAGGTGGCGGGGGCTTAAAAACATTCAGTACTTC.

J is TRBJ2-1 and V is TRBV11-2; 11 nucleotides align to TRBD2. CDR3 length: 15 amino acids. Losses at the gene ends were 5 bases for V and 9 bases for J; bases not matched to a gene: 9. Germline values: CDR1 SGHAT, CDR2 FQNNGV. This CDR3 is CASSDSSGGPIEQFF. CDR3 nucleotide sequence: TGTGCCAGCAGCGATTCTAGCGGGGGGCCAATTGAGCAGTTCTTC.

J is TRBJ2-5 and V is TRBV6-5, with a weak D call TRBD1 (5 bases). This CDR3 has 12 amino acids. Trimming stripped 8 bases from V and 5 bases from J, with 12 bases between. CDR1 is MNHEY, CDR2 SVGAGI, per germline. The CDR3 sequence is CASEGAGETQYF. The CDR3 nucleotides read TGTGCCAGCGAAGGGGCAGGGGAGACCCAGTACTTC.

The V and J genes are TRBV2 and TRBJ1-4; a possible D gene is TRBD1 (5 bases). V was clipped by 6 bases and J by 8 bases, with 16 bases between them. The germline gives CDR1 SNHLY, CDR2 FYNNEI. This CDR3 is 14 amino acids long. The CDR3 here is CASRPRDGGEKLFF. CDR3 nucleotides: TGTGCCAGCAGGCCCCGGGACGGAGGGGAAAAACTGTTTTTT.

The rearrangement joins TRBV3-1 (or the pseudogene TRBV3-2) to TRBJ1-2; 11 bases align to TRBD1. Germline V lookup: CDR1 LGHDT, CDR2 YNNKEL (reference sequence). The CDR3 runs to 14 residues. Trimming removed 6 bases from V and 4 bases from J; junction bases left unmatched: 4. The CDR3 coding sequence is TGTGCCAGCAGGGACAGGGGGCGCTTCTATGGCTACACCTTC. Protein product: CASRDRGRFYGYTF.

This chain links TRBV19 with TRBJ2-2, with D perhaps TRBD1 (5 bases). The CDR3 spans 17 residues. The V end lost 1 base, the J end lost 0 bases, and 12 bases lay between the germline ends. Germline loops: CDR1 LNHDA, CDR2 SQIVND (reference sequence). The CDR3 DNA reads as TGTGCCAGTAGTATAGCAGGGATCCCAACGAACACCGGGGAGCTGTTTTTT. It specifies CASSIAGIPTNTGELFF. Supplemented by reference TRBV19 and TRBJ2-2, the full variable domain reads DGGITQSPKYLFRKEGQNVTLSCEQNLNHDAMYWYRQDPGQGLRLIYYSQIVNDFQKGDIAEGYSVSREKKESFPLTVTSAQKNPTAFYLCASSIAGIPTNTGELFFGEGSRLTVL.

This clone was counted between two and nine times. This chain links TRBV18 with TRBJ1-5; D is perhaps TRBD1 (5 bases). Trimming removed 5 bases at V and 3 bases at J, with 8 bases between. CDR3 length: 13 residues. Germline-derived CDR1 and CDR2 are KGHSH and LQKENI. CDR3 sequence: CASSSGSNQPQHF. The DNA of the CDR3 is TGTGCCAGCTCATCAGGGTCCAATCAGCCCCAGCATTTT.

This rearrangement joins TRBV5-6 to TRBJ1-4; 7 bases match TRBD1. Germline loops: CDR1 SGHDT, CDR2 YYEEEE. V shed 4 bases and J 4 bases; nucleotides not matched to a gene: 10. This CDR3 is built from 16 residues. The CDR3 region is CASSLPGDSRNEKLFF. In DNA form, the CDR3 reads TGTGCCAGCAGCCTGCCAGGGGACAGCCGTAATGAAAAACTGTTTTTT.

This chain uses TRBV9 with TRBJ1-6; TRBD1 agrees at 9 bases. Germline values: CDR1 SGDLS, CDR2 YYNGEE. The CDR3 length is 15 residues. J gave up 14 bases and V 1 base, and 10 bases lay outside the gene matches. The CDR3 region has the DNA TGTGCCAGCAGCGTATCGGGACAGGGAAATGTGGCCCTCCACTTT. Protein product: CASSVSGQGNVALHF.

The J gene is TRBJ2-1, the V gene TRBV27; TRBD1 matches at 7 bases. Germline CDR1 reads MNHEY; CDR2 reads SMNVEV (reference sequence). CDR3 size: 15 residues. Trimming cost V 8 bases and J 4 bases; bases outside gene matches: 11. CDR3: CASLQGQGRYNEQFF. Written as DNA, the CDR3 is TGTGCCAGCCTACAGGGGCAGGGTCGGTACAATGAGCAGTTCTTC.

In its sample, this clone was seen a few times. J is TRBJ1-3 and V is TRBV28; D unclear. The V end lost 8 bases, the J end lost 7 bases, and 18 bases lay between the germline ends. Germline V gene lookup returns CDR1 MDHEN and CDR2 SYDVKM. The CDR3 runs to 14 residues. The CDR3 DNA reads as TGTGCCAGCGGCCGGACTCCCCTGGGGAACACCATATATTTT. This translates into CASGRTPLGNTIYF.